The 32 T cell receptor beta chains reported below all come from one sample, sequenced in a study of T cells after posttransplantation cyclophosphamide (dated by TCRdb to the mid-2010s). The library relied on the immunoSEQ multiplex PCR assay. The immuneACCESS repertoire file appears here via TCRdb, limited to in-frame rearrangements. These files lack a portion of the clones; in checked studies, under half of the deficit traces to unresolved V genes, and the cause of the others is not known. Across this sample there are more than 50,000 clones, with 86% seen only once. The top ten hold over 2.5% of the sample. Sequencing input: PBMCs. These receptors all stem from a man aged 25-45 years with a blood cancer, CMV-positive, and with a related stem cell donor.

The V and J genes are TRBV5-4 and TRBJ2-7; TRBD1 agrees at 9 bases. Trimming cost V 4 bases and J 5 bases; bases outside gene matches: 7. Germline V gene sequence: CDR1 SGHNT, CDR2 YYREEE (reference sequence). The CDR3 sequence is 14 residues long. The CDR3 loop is CASSEGQGLHEQYF. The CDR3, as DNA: TGTGCCAGCAGCGAGGGACAGGGTTTACACGAGCAGTACTTC.

The DNA of the CDR3 is TGCGCCAGCAGAGTCGACGACAGGGTCGCCTACACCTTC. This translates into CASRVDDRVAYTF. The V call is TRBV5-1, the J call TRBJ1-2, with 7 bases aligning to TRBD1. CDR3 length: 13 residues. Germline V gene lookup returns CDR1 SGHRS and CDR2 YFSETQ. Losses at the gene ends were 5 bases for V and 10 bases for J; bases not matched to a gene: 11.

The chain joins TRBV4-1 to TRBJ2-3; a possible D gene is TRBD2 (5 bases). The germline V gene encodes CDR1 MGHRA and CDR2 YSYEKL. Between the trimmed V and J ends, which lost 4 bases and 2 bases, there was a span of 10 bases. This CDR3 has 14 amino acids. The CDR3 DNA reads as TGCGCCAGCAGCCTTACCCGGGACACAGATACGCAGTATTTT. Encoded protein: CASSLTRDTDTQYF.

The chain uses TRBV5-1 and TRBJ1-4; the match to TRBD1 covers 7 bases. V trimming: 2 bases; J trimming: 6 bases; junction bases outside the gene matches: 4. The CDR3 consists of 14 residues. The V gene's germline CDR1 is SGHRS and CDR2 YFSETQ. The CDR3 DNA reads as TGCGCCAGCAGCTTAGGGGGCGCGGATGAAAAACTGTTTTTT. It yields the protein CASSLGGADEKLFF.

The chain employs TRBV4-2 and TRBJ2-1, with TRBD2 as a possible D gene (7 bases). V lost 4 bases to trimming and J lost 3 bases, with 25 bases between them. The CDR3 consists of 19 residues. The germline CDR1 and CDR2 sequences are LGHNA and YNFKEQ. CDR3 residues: CASSPRPPAGAAFYNEQFF. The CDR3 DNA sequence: TGTGCCAGCAGCCCCCGTCCGCCGGCGGGGGCCGCCTTCTACAATGAGCAGTTCTTC.

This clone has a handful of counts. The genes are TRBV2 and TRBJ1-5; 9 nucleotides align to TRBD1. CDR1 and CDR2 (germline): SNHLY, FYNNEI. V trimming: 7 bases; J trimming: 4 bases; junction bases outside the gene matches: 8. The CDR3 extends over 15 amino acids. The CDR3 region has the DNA TGTGCCAGCACCGCACAGGGGGCGGATAATCAGCCCCAGCATTTT. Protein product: CASTAQGADNQPQHF.

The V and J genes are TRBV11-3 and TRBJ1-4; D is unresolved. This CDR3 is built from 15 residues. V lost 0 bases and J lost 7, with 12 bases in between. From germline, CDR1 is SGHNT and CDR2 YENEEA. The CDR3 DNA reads TGTGCCAGCAGCTTAGAATTAGCGGACGGTGAAAAACTGTTTTTT. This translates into CASSLELADGEKLFF. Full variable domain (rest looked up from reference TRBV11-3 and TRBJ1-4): EAGVVQSPRYKIIEKKQPVAFWCNPISGHNTLYWYLQNLGQGPELLIRYENEEAVDDSQLPKDRFSAERLKGVDSTLKIQPAELGDSAVYLCASSLELADGEKLFFGSGTQLSVL.

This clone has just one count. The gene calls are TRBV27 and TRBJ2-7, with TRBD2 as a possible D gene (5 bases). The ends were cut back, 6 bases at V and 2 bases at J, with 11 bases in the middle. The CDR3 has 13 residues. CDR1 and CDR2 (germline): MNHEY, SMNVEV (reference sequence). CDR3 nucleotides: TGTGCCAGCAGAAGTAGCGCCACCTACGAGCAGTACTTC. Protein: CASRSSATYEQYF.

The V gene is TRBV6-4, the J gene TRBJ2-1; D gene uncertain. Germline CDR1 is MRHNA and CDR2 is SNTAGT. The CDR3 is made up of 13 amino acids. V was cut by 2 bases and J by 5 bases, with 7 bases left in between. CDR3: CASSDEDNNEQFF. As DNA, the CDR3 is TGTGCCAGCAGTGACGAAGACAACAATGAGCAGTTCTTC.

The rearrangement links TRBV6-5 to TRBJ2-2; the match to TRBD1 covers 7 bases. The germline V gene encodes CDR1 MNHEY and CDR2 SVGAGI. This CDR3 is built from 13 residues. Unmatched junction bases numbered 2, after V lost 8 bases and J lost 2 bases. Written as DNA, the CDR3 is TGTGCCAGCCGGGACAGAAACACCGGGGAGCTGTTTTTT. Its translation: CASRDRNTGELFF.

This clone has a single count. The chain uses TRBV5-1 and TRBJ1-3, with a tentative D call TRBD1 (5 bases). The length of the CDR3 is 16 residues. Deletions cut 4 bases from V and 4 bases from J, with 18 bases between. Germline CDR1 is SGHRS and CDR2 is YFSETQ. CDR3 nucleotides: TGCGCCAGCAGCCCCATCGCCCAGGGATCCGGAAACACCATATATTTT. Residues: CASSPIAQGSGNTIYF.

The CDR3 spells CASSGLSGVVTYEQYF. In nucleotides, the CDR3 is TGCGCCAGCTCGGGCCTGAGCGGCGTTGTTACCTACGAGCAGTACTTC. The V call is TRBV23-1, the J call TRBJ2-7; maybe TRBD2 (5 bases). TRBV23-1 is treated as an ORF (open reading frame) with a function not yet certain. The CDR3 runs 16 residues. Trimming pared 8 bases from V and 2 bases from J, leaving 22 bases between.

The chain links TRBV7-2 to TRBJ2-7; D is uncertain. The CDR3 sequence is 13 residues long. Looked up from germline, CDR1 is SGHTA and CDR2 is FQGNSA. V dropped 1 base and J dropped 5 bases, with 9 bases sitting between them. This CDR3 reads CASSLVANDEQYF. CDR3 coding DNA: TGTGCCAGCAGCTTAGTCGCGAATGACGAGCAGTACTTC.

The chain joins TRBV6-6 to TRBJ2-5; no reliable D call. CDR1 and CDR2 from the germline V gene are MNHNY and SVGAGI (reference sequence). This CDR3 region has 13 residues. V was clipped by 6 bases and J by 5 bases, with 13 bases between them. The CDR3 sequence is CASRETNGETQYF. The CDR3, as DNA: TGTGCCAGCAGGGAAACGAACGGGGAGACCCAGTACTTC.

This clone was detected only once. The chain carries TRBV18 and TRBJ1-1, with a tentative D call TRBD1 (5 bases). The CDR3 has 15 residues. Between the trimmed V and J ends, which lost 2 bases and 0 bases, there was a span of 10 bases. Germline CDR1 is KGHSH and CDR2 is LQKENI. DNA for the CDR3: TGTGCCAGCTCACCAGGGGGACTGTTGAACACTGAAGCTTTCTTT. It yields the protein CASSPGGLLNTEAFF.

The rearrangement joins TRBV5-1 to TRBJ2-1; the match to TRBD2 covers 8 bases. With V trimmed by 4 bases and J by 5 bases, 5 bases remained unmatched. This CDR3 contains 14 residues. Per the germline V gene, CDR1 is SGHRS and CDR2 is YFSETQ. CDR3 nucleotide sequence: TGCGCCAGCAGCGGTAGCGGGAAAAACAATGAGCAGTTCTTC. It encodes CASSGSGKNNEQFF.

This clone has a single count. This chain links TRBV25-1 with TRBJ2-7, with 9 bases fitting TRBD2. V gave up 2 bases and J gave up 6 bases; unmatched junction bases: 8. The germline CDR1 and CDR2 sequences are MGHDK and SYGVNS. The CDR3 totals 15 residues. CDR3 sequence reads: CASSERASGKFEQYF. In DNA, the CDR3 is TGTGCCAGCAGTGAAAGGGCTAGCGGGAAATTCGAGCAGTACTTC.

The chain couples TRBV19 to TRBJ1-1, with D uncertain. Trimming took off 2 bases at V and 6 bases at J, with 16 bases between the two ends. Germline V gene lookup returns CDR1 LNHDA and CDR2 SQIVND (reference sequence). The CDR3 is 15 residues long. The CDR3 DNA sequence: TGTGCCAGTAGTATAAGCGGGTTCGGGATGGCTGAAGCTTTCTTT. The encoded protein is CASSISGFGMAEAFF.

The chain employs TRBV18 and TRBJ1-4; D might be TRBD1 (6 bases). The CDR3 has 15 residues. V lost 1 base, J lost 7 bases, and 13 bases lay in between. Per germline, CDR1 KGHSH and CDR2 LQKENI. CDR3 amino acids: CASSPRRTDGEKLFF. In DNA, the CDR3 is TGTGCCAGCTCACCACGGAGGACAGACGGTGAAAAACTGTTTTTT. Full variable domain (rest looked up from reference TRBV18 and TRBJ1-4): NAGVMQNPRHLVRRRGQEARLRCSPMKGHSHVYWYRQLPEEGLKFMVYLQKENIIDESGMPKERFSAEFPKEGPSILRIQQVVRGDSAAYFCASSPRRTDGEKLFFGSGTQLSVL.

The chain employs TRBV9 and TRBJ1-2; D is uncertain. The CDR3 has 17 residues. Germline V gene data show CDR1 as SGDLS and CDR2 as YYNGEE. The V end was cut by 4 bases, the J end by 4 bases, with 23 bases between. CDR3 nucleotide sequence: TGTGCCAGCAGCTCCTCTACCCTAATGAATAGCCGCTATGGCTACACCTTC. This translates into CASSSSTLMNSRYGYTF.

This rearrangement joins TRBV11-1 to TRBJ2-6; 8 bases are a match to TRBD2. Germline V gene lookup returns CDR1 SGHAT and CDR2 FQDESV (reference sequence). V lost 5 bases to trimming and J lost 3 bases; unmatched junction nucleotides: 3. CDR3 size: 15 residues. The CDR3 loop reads CASSRAGGGANVLTF. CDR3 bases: TGTGCCAGCAGCAGGGCGGGAGGTGGGGCCAACGTCCTGACTTTC.

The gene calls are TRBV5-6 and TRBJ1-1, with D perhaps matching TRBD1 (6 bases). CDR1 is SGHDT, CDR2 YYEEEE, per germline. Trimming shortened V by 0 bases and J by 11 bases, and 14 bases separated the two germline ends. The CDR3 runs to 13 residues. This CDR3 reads CASSLEGGQWAFF. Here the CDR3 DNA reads TGTGCCAGCAGCTTGGAAGGAGGACAGTGGGCTTTCTTT. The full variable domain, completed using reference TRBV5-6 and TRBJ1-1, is DAGVTQSPTHLIKTRGQQVTLRCSPKSGHDTVSWYQQALGQGPQFIFQYYEEEERQRGNFPDRFSGHQFPNYSSELNVNALLLGDSALYLCASSLEGGQWAFFGQGTRLTVV.

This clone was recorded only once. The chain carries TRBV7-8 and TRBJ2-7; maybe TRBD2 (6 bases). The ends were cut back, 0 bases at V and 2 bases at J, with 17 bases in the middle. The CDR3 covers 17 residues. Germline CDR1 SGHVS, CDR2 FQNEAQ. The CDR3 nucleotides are TGTGCCAGCAGCTTAGCGCCTTCGGGCGGAGGGGCCTACGAGCAGTACTTC. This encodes CASSLAPSGGGAYEQYF.

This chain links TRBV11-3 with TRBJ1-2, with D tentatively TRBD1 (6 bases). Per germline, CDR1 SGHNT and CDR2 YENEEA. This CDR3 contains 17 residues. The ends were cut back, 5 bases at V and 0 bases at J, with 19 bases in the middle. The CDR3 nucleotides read TGTGCCAGCAGCCGTTCTATGGGGGCCGAACCTAACTATGGCTACACCTTC. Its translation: CASSRSMGAEPNYGYTF.

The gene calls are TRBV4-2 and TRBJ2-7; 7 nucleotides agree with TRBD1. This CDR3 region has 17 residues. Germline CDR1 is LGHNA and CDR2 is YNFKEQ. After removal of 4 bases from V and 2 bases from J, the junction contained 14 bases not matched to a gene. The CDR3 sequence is CASSPQFDRDSTYEQYF. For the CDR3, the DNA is TGTGCCAGCAGCCCTCAGTTCGACCGGGACAGCACCTACGAGCAGTACTTC.

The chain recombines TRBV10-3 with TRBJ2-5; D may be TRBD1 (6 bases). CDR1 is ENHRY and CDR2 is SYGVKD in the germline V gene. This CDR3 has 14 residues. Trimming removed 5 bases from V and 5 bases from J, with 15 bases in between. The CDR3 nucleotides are TGTGCCATCAGTCTACAGGGAGTGGGGGAGACCCAGTACTTC. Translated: CAISLQGVGETQYF.

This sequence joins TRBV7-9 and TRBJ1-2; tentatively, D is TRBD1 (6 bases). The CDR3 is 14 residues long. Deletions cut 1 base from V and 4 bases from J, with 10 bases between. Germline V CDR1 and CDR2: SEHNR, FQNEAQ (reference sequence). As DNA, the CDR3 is TGTGCCAGCAGCTTAGGACAGGCGACCTATGGCTACACCTTC. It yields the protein CASSLGQATYGYTF.

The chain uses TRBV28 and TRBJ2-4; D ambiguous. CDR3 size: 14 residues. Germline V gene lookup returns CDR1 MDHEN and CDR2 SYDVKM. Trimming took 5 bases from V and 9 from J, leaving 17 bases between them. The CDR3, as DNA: TGTGCCAGCAGTCCCACCCCAGTGCAATTCATTCAGTACTTC. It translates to CASSPTPVQFIQYF.

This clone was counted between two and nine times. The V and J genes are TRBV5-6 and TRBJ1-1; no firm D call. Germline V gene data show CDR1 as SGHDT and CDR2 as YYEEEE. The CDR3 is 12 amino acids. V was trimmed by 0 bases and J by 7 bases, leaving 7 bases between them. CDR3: CASSLVKSEAFF. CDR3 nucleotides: TGTGCCAGCAGCTTGGTAAAGAGTGAAGCTTTCTTT.

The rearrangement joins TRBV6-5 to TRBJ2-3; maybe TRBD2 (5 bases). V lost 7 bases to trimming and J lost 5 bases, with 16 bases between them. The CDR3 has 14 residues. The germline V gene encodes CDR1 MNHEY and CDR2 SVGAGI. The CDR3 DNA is TGTGCCAGCACCGCCTCCGGGAAGTTAGATACGCAGTATTTT. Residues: CASTASGKLDTQYF.

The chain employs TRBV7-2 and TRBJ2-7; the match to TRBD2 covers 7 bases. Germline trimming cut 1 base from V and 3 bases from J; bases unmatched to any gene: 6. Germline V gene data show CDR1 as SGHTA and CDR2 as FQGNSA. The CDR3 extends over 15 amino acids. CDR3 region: CASSLEAGVNYEQYF. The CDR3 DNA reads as TGTGCCAGCAGCTTAGAGGCGGGAGTCAACTACGAGCAGTACTTC. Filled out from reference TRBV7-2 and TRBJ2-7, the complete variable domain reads GAGVSQSPSNKVTEKGKDVELRCDPISGHTALYWYRQSLGQGLEFLIYFQGNSAPDKSGLPSDRFSAERTGGSVSTLTIQRTQQEDSAVYLCASSLEAGVNYEQYFGPGTRLTVT.

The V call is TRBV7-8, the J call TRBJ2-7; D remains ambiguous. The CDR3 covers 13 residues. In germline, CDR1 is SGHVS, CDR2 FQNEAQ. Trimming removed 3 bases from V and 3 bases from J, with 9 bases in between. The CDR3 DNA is TGTGCCAGCAGCTTGACTCGAAACTACGAGCAGTACTTC. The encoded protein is CASSLTRNYEQYF.